These 14 T cell receptor beta chains share one sample of origin, sequenced in a study of immune heterogeneity within non-small cell lung tumors. Amplification of TCR beta CDR3 was performed by multiplex PCR with 32 V and 13 J primers. TCRdb called the multiplex PCR reads again in MiXCR, with one record for every CDR3 protein. Counted here are over 30,000 distinct CDR3 sequences, 28% occurring once; the ten biggest clones make up approximately 4.2%. Genomic DNA from bulk tumor acted as the template, and around 630 ng was loaded per sample. From each primary tumor, several far-apart biopsies were obtained during surgery. The cohort was untreated, with newly diagnosed non-small cell lung cancer undergoing curative surgery. The sample comprised lung tumor tissue. Receptors originate from a man between 35 and 55 years old with non-small cell lung cancer.

A remark on this clonotype: One base away lies a much larger clone, so this may be a sequencing read error. The chain recombines TRBV6-1 with TRBJ1-6, with TRBD1 matching 10 bases. The CDR3 has 15 residues. CDR1 and CDR2 (germline): MNHNS, SASEGT. The CDR3 spells CTSSEDRGPNSPLHF. Here the CDR3 DNA reads TGTACCAGCAGTGAAGACAGGGGGCCTAATTCACCCCTCCACTTT.

This clonotype was seen a handful of times. Sequence at one end of the junction differs from germline and may be a read error. CDR3 region: CAGSYVGTGGAETQYF. CDR3 DNA sequence: TGTGCCGGCAGTTACGTTGGGACAGGGGGCGCAGAGACCCAGTACTTC. The chain couples TRBV6-5 to TRBJ2-5; TRBD1 agrees at 12 bases. This CDR3 has 16 amino acids. The germline V gene has CDR1 MNHEY and CDR2 SVGAGI.

This clonotype was detected many times. The V gene is TRBV20-1, the J gene TRBJ2-7; D may be TRBD2 (7 bases). The CDR3 loop spans 13 amino acids. CDR1 is DFQATT and CDR2 is SNEGSKA in the germline V gene (reference sequence). The ends were cut back, 4 bases at V and 5 bases at J, with 15 bases in the middle. The CDR3, as DNA: TGCAGTGCTATACGGGGGGCCGGTCACGAGCAGTACTTC. Encoded protein: CSAIRGAGHEQYF.

This chain uses TRBV30 with TRBJ2-3, with D uncertain. V dropped 0 bases and J dropped 5 bases, with 12 bases sitting between them. The CDR3 is made up of 14 amino acids. CDR1 and CDR2 from the germline V gene are GTSNPN and SVGIG (reference sequence). CDR3 residues: CAWSVSSWGDTQYF. CDR3 coding DNA: TGTGCCTGGAGTGTTTCCTCTTGGGGAGATACGCAGTATTTT. Full variable domain (remainder filled in from reference TRBV30 and TRBJ2-3): SQTIHQWPATLVQPVGSPLSLECTVEGTSNPNLYWYRQAAGRGLQLLFYSVGIGQISSEVPQNLSASRPQDRQFILSSKKLLLSDSGFYLCAWSVSSWGDTQYFGPGTRLTVL.

This clonotype was counted at least ten times. The chain recombines TRBV20-1 with TRBJ2-7; 7 bases are shared with TRBD1. The CDR3 spans 14 residues. The V segment lost 2 bases and the J segment 3 bases; nucleotides outside the gene matches: 7. The germline CDR1 and CDR2 sequences are DFQATT and SNEGSKA (reference sequence). CDR3 region: CSARSTGLRYEQYF. CDR3 nucleotide sequence: TGCAGTGCTAGATCGACAGGGCTCCGCTACGAGCAGTACTTC.

By share, this clonotype counts as medium-sized. This chain uses TRBV18 with TRBJ2-7, with 7 bases fitting TRBD1. The germline V gene has CDR1 KGHSH and CDR2 LQKENI. The CDR3 consists of 15 residues. The V segment lost 0 bases and the J segment 2 bases; nucleotides outside the gene matches: 4. CDR3 DNA sequence: TGTGCCAGCTCACCACCGGAAGGGGGCCCCTACGAGCAGTACTTC. This translates into CASSPPEGGPYEQYF.

The chain combines TRBV3-1 with TRBJ2-3, with D possibly being TRBD1 or TRBD2 (5 bases each). V was clipped by 5 bases and J by 6 bases, with 12 bases between them. Germline loops: CDR1 LGHDT, CDR2 YNNKEL (reference sequence). This CDR3 has 13 amino acids. Written as DNA, the CDR3 is TGTGCCAGCAGCAAGGGAGAGGGGGATACGCAGTATTTT. This codes for CASSKGEGDTQYF.

Remarks on this clonotype: It may be a read error: a sequence one base away is much more abundant. The chain employs TRBV5-5 and TRBJ2-3; 11 bases match TRBD2. Germline values: CDR1 SGHKS, CDR2 YYEKEE (reference sequence). The CDR3 loop spans 18 amino acids. CDR3 sequence reads: CASSPQVESSGRTDTHYF. The CDR3 DNA is TGTGCCAGCAGCCCTCAGGTCGAGTCTAGCGGGAGGACAGATACGCACTATTTT.

Turning to this clonotype: This may be a read error, as it is one base from a much larger clone. V is TRBV7-2 and J is TRBJ2-7; 7 bases fit TRBD2. Germline values: CDR1 SGHTA, CDR2 FQGNSA. The CDR3 consists of 12 residues. CDR3 sequence (DNA): TGTTCCAGCAGCTGGGGGGGTTACGAGCAGTACTTC. Translation gives CSSSWGGYEQYF.

A note on this clonotype: A much larger clone differs from this one at a single base, so this may be a read error. V gene TRBV19 combines with J gene TRBJ1-5; D gene unclear. Germline CDR1 and CDR2: LNHDA and SQIVND (reference sequence). The CDR3 runs to 13 residues. V gave up 4 bases and J gave up 9 bases, with 13 bases separating them. The CDR3 coding sequence is TGTGCCAGTAGTAATCCCGGGCATCGGCCCCAGCATTTT. Protein sequence: CASSNPGHRPQHF.

This clonotype was seen more than once but under ten times. One end of the junction is discordant with germline, which a read error may explain. The chain links TRBV7-7 to TRBJ2-3, with D uncertain. The germline gives CDR1 SSHAT, CDR2 FNYEAQ (reference sequence). The CDR3 has 13 residues. DNA for the CDR3: TGTGCTAGCAGCGCGAGTGGCGCAGATACGCAGTATTTT. This encodes CASSASGADTQYF.

With regard to this clonotype: This clone may be a read error of a much larger clone one base away. This sequence joins TRBV20-1 and TRBJ2-7; the D gene is possibly TRBD1 (5 bases). The V gene's germline CDR1 is DFQATT and CDR2 SNEGSKA (reference sequence). There are 14 residues in the CDR3. V was cut by 6 bases and J by 1 base, with 16 bases left in between. CDR3 region: CSATGHGSSYEQYF. CDR3 DNA sequence: TGCAGTGCCACCGGACATGGGTCATCCTACGAGCAGTACTTC.

This chain connects TRBV20-1 to TRBJ2-5; 14 bases line up with TRBD2. Trimming cost V 6 bases and J 5 bases; bases outside gene matches: 5. Germline V gene sequence: CDR1 DFQATT, CDR2 SNEGSKA (reference sequence). This CDR3 comprises 14 residues. CDR3 amino acids: CSAGRTSGRETQYF. CDR3 DNA sequence: TGCAGTGCGGGACGGACTAGCGGGAGGGAGACCCAGTACTTC.

A remark on this clonotype: A clone one base away is much larger, so this may be a read error. V gene TRBV6-1 combines with J gene TRBJ2-7; TRBD1 aligns across 7 bases. This CDR3 region has 12 residues. Germline V gene data show CDR1 as MNHNS and CDR2 as SASEGT. After removal of 8 bases from V and 3 bases from J, the junction contained 4 bases not matched to a gene. The CDR3 DNA reads TGTGCCAGCGGACAGGACCGCTACGAGCAGTACTTC. This gives the protein CASGQDRYEQYF.